Reported below is one T cell receptor beta chain. These data are taken from a study of OX40 agonist ivuxolimab in advanced cancers. Study background: The dose-escalation cohort was approximately 80% male, with a mean age of about 56 years, ranging about 23 to 79.

Sequencing used immunoSEQ multiplex PCR; TCRdb keeps in-frame clones, though not all of them. The sample contains just under 75,000 clones, 92% of which appear only once. The germline gives CDR1 LNHDA, CDR2 SQIVND (reference sequence). CDR3 length: 14 amino acids. Trimming removed 4 bases at V and 4 bases at J, with 11 bases between. The source is an adult with an advanced solid tumor such as melanoma, head and neck, liver or kidney cancer. This chain links TRBV19 with TRBJ2-1, with D unclear. The sequences come from CD4+ or CD8+ T cells sorted from blood, collected in a trial of the OX40 agonist ivuxolimab. CDR3 in amino acids: CASSKGQRYNEQFF. CDR3 nucleotides: TGTGCCAGTAGTAAAGGGCAGCGTTACAATGAGCAGTTCTTC. The full variable domain, in which reference TRBV19 and TRBJ2-1 provide the parts outside the CDR3, is DGGITQSPKYLFRKEGQNVTLSCEQNLNHDAMYWYRQDPGQGLRLIYYSQIVNDFQKGDIAEGYSVSREKKESFPLTVTSAQKNPTAFYLCASSKGQRYNEQFFGPGTRLTVL.